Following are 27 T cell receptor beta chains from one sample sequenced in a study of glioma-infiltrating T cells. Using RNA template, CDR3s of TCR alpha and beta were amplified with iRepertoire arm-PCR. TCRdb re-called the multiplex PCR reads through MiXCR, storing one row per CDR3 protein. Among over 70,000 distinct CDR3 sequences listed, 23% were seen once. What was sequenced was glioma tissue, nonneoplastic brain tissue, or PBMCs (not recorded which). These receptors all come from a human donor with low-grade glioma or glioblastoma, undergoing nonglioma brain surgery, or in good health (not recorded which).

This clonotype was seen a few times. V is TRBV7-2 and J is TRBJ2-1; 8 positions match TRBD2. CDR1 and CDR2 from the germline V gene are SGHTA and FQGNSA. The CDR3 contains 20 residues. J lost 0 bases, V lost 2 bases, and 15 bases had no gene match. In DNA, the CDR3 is TGTGCCAGCAGCTTACCGCGACGGACTGGCGGGAGGAACTCCTACAATGAGCAGTTCTTC. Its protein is CASSLPRRTGGRNSYNEQFF.

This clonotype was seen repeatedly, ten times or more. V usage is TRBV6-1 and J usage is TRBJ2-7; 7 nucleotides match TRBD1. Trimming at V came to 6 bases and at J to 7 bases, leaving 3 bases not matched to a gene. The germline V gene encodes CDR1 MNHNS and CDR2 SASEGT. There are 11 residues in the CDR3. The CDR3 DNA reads TGTGCCAGCAGAGGACAGGCGGAGCAGTACTTC. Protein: CASRGQAEQYF.

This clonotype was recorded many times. The CDR3, as DNA: TGTGCCAGCAGTGGGGTTGGGCAGTTCGTCTTTTCACCCCTCCACTTT. Protein sequence: CASSGVGQFVFSPLHF. This sequence joins TRBV25-1 and TRBJ1-6; D unresolved. V shed 4 bases and J shed 9 bases, with 19 bases lying between them. The V gene's germline CDR1 is MGHDK and CDR2 SYGVNS. The CDR3 spans 16 residues. The full variable domain, rest sourced from reference TRBV25-1 and TRBJ1-6, is EADIYQTPRYLVIGTGKKITLECSQTMGHDKMYWYQQDPGMELHLIHYSYGVNSTEKGDLSSESTVSRIRTEHFPLTLESARPSHTSQYLCASSGVGQFVFSPLHFGNGTRLTVT.

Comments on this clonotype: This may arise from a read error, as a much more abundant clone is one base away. CDR3 DNA sequence: TGTGCCACCAGCAGAGATCTTCTGGTAGATACGCAGTATTTT. Protein sequence: CATSRDLLVDTQYF. The rearrangement links TRBV15 to TRBJ2-3; D ambiguous. Per germline, CDR1 LNHNV and CDR2 YYDKDF (reference sequence). Trimming took off 0 bases at V and 5 bases at J, with 9 bases between the two ends. CDR3 size: 14 residues.

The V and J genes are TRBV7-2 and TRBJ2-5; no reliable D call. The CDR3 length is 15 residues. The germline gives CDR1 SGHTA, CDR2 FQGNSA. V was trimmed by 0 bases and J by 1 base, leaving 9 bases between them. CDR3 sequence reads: CASSLATLPQETQYF. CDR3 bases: TGTGCCAGCAGCTTAGCAACCTTACCCCAAGAGACCCAGTACTTC.

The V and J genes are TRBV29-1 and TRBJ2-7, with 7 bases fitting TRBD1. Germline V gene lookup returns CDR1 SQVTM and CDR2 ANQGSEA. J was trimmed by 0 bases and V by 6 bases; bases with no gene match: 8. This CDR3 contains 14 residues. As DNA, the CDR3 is TGCAGCGTACCAGCCCGGGACAGCTCCTACGAGCAGTACTTC. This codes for CSVPARDSSYEQYF.

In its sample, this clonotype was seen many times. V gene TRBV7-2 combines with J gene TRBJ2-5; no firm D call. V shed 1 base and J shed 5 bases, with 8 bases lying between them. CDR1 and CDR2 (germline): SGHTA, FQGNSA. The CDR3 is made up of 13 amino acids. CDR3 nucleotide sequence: TGTGCCAGCAGCTTAGAGAGGCGGGAGACCCAGTACTTC. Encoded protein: CASSLERRETQYF.

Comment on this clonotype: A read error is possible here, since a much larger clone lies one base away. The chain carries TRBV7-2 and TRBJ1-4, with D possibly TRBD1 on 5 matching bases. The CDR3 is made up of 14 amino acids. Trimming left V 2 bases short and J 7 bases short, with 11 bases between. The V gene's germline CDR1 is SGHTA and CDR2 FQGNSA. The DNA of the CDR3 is TGTGCCAGCAGCTTAAGGGACCCTATTGAAAAACTGTTTTTT. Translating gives CASSLRDPIEKLFF.

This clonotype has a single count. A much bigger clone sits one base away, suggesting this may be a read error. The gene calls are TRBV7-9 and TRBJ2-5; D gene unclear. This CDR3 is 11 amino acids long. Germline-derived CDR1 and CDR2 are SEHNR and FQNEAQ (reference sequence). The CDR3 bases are TGTGCCAGCACCCGCCTGGAGACCCAGTGCTTC. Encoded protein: CASTRLETQCF.

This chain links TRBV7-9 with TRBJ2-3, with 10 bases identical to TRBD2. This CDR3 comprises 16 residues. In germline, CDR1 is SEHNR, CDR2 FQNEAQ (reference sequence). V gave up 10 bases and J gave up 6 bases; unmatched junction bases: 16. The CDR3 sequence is CATHFSGRTTLDTQYF. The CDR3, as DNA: TGTGCCACCCATTTTAGCGGGAGGACTACCCTTGATACGCAGTATTTT.

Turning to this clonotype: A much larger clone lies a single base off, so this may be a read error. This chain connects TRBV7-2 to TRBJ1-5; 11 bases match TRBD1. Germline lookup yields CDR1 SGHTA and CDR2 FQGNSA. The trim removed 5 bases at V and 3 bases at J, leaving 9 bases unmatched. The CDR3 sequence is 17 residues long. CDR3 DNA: TGTGCCAGCAGCAGGGGACAGGGGGAAAGGAACAATCAGCCCCAGCATTTT. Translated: CASSRGQGERNNQPQHF. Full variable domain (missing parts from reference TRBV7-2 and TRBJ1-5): GAGVSQSPSNKVTEKGKDVELRCDPISGHTALYWYRQSLGQGLEFLIYFQGNSAPDKSGLPSDRFSAERTGGSVSTLTIQRTQQEDSAVYLCASSRGQGERNNQPQHFGDGTRLSIL.

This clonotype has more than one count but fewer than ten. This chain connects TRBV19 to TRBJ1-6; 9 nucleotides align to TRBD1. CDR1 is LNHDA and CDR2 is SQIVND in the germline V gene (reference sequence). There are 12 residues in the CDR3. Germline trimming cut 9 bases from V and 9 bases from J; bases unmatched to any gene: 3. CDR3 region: CASGQGRSPLHF. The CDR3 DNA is TGTGCCAGCGGACAGGGGCGTTCACCCCTCCACTTT.

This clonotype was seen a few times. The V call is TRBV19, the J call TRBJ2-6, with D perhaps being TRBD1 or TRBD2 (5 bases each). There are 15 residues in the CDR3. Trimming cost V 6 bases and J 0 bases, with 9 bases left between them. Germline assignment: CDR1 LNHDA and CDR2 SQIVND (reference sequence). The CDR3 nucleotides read TGTGCCAGTAGAGGGGAGCACTCTGGGGCCAACGTCCTGACTTTC. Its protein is CASRGEHSGANVLTF.

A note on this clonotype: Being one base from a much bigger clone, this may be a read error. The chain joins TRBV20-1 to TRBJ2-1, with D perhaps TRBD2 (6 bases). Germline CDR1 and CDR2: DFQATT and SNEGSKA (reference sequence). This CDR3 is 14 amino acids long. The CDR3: CSARDWATYNKQFF. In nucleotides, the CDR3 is TGCAGTGCCCGGGACTGGGCCACTTACAATAAGCAGTTCTTC.

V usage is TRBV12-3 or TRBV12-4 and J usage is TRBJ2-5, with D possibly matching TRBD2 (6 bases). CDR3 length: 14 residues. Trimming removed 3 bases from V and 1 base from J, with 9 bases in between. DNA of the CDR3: TGTGCCAGCAGTTTTTGGGGGGTCCAAGAGACCCAGTACTTC. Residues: CASSFWGVQETQYF.

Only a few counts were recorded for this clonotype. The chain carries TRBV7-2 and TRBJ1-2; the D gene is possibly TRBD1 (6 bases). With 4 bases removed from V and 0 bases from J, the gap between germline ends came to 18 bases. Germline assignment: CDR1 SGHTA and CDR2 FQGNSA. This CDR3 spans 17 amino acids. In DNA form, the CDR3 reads TGTGCCAGCAGCTGGGGTGGGGGCTACGGGACTAACTATGGCTACACCTTC. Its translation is CASSWGGGYGTNYGYTF.

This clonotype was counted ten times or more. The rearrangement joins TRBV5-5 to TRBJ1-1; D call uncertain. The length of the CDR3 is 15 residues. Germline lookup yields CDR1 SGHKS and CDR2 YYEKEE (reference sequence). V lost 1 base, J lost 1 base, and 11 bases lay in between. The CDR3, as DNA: TGTGCCAGCAGCTTGCAGCTACATCCGAACACTGAAGCTTTCTTT. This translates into CASSLQLHPNTEAFF.

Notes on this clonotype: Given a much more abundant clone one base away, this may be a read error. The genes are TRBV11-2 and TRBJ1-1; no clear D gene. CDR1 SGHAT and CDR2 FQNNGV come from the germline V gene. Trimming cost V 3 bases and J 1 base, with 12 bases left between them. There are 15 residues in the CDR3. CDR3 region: CASSFGGWGNTEAFF. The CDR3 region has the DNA TGTGCCAGCAGCTTTGGAGGCTGGGGGAACACTGAAGCTTTCTTT.

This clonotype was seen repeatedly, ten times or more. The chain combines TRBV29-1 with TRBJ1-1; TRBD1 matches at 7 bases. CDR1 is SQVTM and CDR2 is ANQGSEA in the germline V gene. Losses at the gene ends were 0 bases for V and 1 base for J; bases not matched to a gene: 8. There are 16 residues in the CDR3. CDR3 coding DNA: TGCAGCGTTGAAGATTCAGGGGGATCTAAGAACACTGAAGCTTTCTTT. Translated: CSVEDSGGSKNTEAFF.

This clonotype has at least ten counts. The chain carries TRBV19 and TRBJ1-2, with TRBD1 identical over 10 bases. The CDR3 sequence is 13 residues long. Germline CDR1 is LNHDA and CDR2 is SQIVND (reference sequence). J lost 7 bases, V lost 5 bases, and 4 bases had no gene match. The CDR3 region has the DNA TGTGCCAGTAGTGACCGGGACAGGGGTGGCTACACCTTC. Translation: CASSDRDRGGYTF. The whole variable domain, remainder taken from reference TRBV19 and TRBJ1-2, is DGGITQSPKYLFRKEGQNVTLSCEQNLNHDAMYWYRQDPGQGLRLIYYSQIVNDFQKGDIAEGYSVSREKKESFPLTVTSAQKNPTAFYLCASSDRDRGGYTFGSGTRLTVV.

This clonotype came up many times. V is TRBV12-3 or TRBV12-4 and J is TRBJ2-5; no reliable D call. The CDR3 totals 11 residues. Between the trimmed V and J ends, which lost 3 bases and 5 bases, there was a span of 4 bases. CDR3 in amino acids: CASSFAETQYF. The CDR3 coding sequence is TGTGCCAGCAGTTTTGCCGAGACCCAGTACTTC.

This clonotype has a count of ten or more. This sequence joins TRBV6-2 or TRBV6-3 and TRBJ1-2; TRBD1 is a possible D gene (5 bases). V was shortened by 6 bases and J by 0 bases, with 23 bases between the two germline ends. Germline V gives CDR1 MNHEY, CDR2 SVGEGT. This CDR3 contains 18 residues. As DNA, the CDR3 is TGTGCCAGCAGATCCTCCGGGACGGCAATAAGAGCTAACTATGGCTACACCTTC. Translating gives CASRSSGTAIRANYGYTF.

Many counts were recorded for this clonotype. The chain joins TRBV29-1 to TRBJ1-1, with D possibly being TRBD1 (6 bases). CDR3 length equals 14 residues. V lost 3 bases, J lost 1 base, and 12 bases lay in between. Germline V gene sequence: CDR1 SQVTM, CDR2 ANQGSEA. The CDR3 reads CSVEKTGKNTEAFF. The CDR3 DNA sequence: TGCAGCGTTGAGAAGACAGGAAAGAACACTGAAGCTTTCTTT. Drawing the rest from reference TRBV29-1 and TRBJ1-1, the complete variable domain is SAVISQKPSRDICQRGTSLTIQCQVDSQVTMMFWYRQQPGQSLTLIATANQGSEATYESGFVIDKFPISRPNLTFSTLTVSNMSPEDSSIYLCSVEKTGKNTEAFFGQGTRLTVV.

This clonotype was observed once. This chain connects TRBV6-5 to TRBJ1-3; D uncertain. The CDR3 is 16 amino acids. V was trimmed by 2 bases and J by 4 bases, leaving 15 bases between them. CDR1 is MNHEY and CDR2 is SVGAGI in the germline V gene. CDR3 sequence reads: CASSYVGPAGGNTIYF. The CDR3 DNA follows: TGTGCCAGCAGTTACGTCGGTCCTGCTGGAGGAAACACCATATATTTT.

CDR3 coding DNA: TGCAGCGCAGGACAGGGATGGGCCGGGGAGCTGTTTTTT. It codes for CSAGQGWAGELFF. V is TRBV29-1 and J is TRBJ2-2; 8 bases are a match to TRBD1. With V trimmed by 7 bases and J by 6 bases, 7 bases remained unmatched. The germline V gene encodes CDR1 SQVTM and CDR2 ANQGSEA. The CDR3 is 13 residues long.

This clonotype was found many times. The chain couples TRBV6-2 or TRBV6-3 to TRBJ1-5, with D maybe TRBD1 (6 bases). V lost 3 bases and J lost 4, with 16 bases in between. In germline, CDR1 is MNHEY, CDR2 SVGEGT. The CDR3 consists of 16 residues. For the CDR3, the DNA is TGTGCCAGCAGTTATCGCCCCAGGGGCGGGAATCAGCCCCAGCATTTT. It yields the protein CASSYRPRGGNQPQHF.

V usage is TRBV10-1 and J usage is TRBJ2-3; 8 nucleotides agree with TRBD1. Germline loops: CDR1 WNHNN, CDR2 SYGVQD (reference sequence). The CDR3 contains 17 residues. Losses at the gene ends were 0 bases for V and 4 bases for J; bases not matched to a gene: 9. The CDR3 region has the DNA TGCGCCAGCAGTGAGTCGGGAACAGGGGGGACGGCAGATACGCAGTATTTT. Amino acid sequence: CASSESGTGGTADTQYF.